These 25 T cell receptor beta chains were all obtained from the same sample, sequenced in a study of response to subunit inactivated influenza vaccine. TCRdb re-derived calls from the RT-PCR reads in MiXCR, one entry per CDR3 protein. The sample records around 850,000 distinct CDR3 sequences, under 20% being singletons. The source was PBMCs from blood, collected about 5 days after vaccination. Source of these receptors: a man in his fifties who received an inactivated influenza vaccine.

This clonotype was counted at least ten times. The chain is built from TRBV5-1 and TRBJ2-7; 7 bases fit TRBD1. Unmatched junction bases numbered 4, after V lost 0 bases and J lost 4 bases. The CDR3 loop spans 14 amino acids. Germline values: CDR1 SGHRS, CDR2 YFSETQ. The CDR3 spells CASSLAGTVYEQYF. For the CDR3, the DNA is TGCGCCAGCAGCTTGGCCGGGACAGTTTACGAGCAGTACTTC.

The chain has TRBV3-1 and TRBJ1-6; no reliable D call. This CDR3 contains 13 residues. Germline CDR1 is LGHDT and CDR2 is YNNKEL (reference sequence). Trimming pared 1 base from V and 10 bases from J, leaving 8 bases between. CDR3 nucleotides: TGTGCCAGCAGCCAAGGGCCGCAATCACCCCTCCACTTT. It specifies CASSQGPQSPLHF.

The rearrangement joins TRBV18 to TRBJ2-1; TRBD2 matches 7 bases. Per the germline V gene, CDR1 is KGHSH and CDR2 is LQKENI. V gave up 2 bases and J gave up 9 bases; unmatched junction bases: 7. The CDR3 length is 14 residues. As DNA, the CDR3 is TGTGCCAGCTCACCAGTTCTAGCGGAGGGTGAGCAGTTCTTC. Protein: CASSPVLAEGEQFF. Full variable domain (rest looked up from reference TRBV18 and TRBJ2-1): NAGVMQNPRHLVRRRGQEARLRCSPMKGHSHVYWYRQLPEEGLKFMVYLQKENIIDESGMPKERFSAEFPKEGPSILRIQQVVRGDSAAYFCASSPVLAEGEQFFGPGTRLTVL.

V usage is TRBV12-3 or TRBV12-4 and J usage is TRBJ2-7; D call uncertain. This CDR3 is built from 16 residues. Trimming removed 5 bases from V and 1 base from J, with 18 bases in between. The CDR3 here is CASSPSSTLLSYEQYF. The CDR3 region has the DNA TGTGCCAGCAGTCCCTCGTCAACGCTACTATCCTACGAGCAGTACTTC.

This sequence joins TRBV11-2 and TRBJ2-1; 13 bases match TRBD2. The V gene end was trimmed by 5 bases and the J gene end by 7 bases; junction bases not matched to a gene: 17. Germline V CDR1 and CDR2: SGHAT, FQNNGV. The CDR3 loop spans 19 amino acids. In DNA, the CDR3 is TGTGCCAGCAGCCACGGACTAGCGGGGGAAGGCCCTCTAGGAAATGAGCAGTTCTTC. It translates to CASSHGLAGEGPLGNEQFF.

The rearrangement joins TRBV25-1 to TRBJ1-1; no clear D. The germline gives CDR1 MGHDK, CDR2 SYGVNS. Trimming cost V 3 bases and J 5 bases, with 16 bases left between them. The CDR3 is 15 residues long. The CDR3 reads CASSDHRVRGTEAFF. The CDR3, as DNA: TGTGCCAGCAGTGACCATCGGGTCCGCGGAACTGAAGCTTTCTTT.

The sample holds a few counts of this clonotype. V gene TRBV28 combines with J gene TRBJ2-5, with TRBD2 identical over 11 bases. Germline V CDR1 and CDR2: MDHEN, SYDVKM. V lost 1 base, J lost 4 bases, and 5 bases stayed unmatched. This CDR3 comprises 16 residues. The CDR3 coding sequence is TGTGCCAGCAGTTTATCACTAGCGGGAGTGACAGAGACCCAGTACTTC. Translated, it gives CASSLSLAGVTETQYF.

V is TRBV10-1 and J is TRBJ2-3, with a possible D match to TRBD1 (5 bases). From germline, CDR1 is WNHNN and CDR2 SYGVQD (reference sequence). CDR3 length: 16 residues. Trimming cost V 2 bases and J 4 bases, with 16 bases left between them. The CDR3 DNA reads TGCGCCAGCAGTGAGCAGACGGCAGGGTTTGCAGATACGCAGTATTTT. As protein: CASSEQTAGFADTQYF.

This chain connects TRBV7-2 to TRBJ2-3; 8 bases align to TRBD2. Germline V gives CDR1 SGHTA, CDR2 FQGNSA. CDR3 length: 15 amino acids. J gave up 4 bases and V 3 bases, and 6 bases lay outside the gene matches. CDR3: CASSFFGGASDTQYF. The DNA for the CDR3 is TGTGCCAGCAGCTTCTTCGGGGGGGCATCAGATACGCAGTATTTT.

This clonotype was detected only a few times. This chain links TRBV5-1 with TRBJ1-6; 8 bases map to TRBD1. The V gene end was trimmed by 4 bases and the J gene end by 10 bases; junction bases not matched to a gene: 10. CDR1 and CDR2 (germline): SGHRS, YFSETQ. The CDR3 consists of 15 residues. The CDR3 spells CASSLRTGLDSPLHF. The CDR3 region has the DNA TGCGCCAGCAGCCTCCGGACAGGGTTGGACTCACCCCTCCACTTT. The whole variable domain, filled in from reference TRBV5-1 and TRBJ1-6, reads KAGVTQTPRYLIKTRGQQVTLSCSPISGHRSVSWYQQTPGQGLQFLFEYFSETQRNKGNFPGRFSGRQFSNSRSEMNVSTLELGDSALYLCASSLRTGLDSPLHFGNGTRLTVT.

The chain couples TRBV5-6 to TRBJ2-2; D unclear. CDR1 SGHDT and CDR2 YYEEEE come from the germline V gene. The CDR3 runs to 13 residues. Deletions cut 7 bases from V and 6 bases from J, with 13 bases between. CDR3 protein: CASLRSLSGELFF. The CDR3 DNA follows: TGTGCCAGCTTGCGCTCCCTATCCGGGGAGCTGTTTTTT.

The table lists this clonotype with many counts. The CDR3 DNA reads TGTGCCAGCAGTTACCGGACTAGCGGCTTCGATGAGCAGTTCTTC. Amino acid sequence: CASSYRTSGFDEQFF. The chain couples TRBV6-2 or TRBV6-3 to TRBJ2-1, with 10 bases fitting TRBD2. Trimming cost V 2 bases and J 8 bases; bases outside gene matches: 6. Germline V gives CDR1 MNHEY, CDR2 SVGEGT. This CDR3 spans 15 amino acids.

The CDR3 region is CASSVIGTLSTEAFF. CDR3 nucleotide sequence: TGCGCCAGCAGCGTGATAGGGACCCTGAGCACTGAAGCTTTCTTT. This rearrangement joins TRBV5-1 to TRBJ1-1; tentatively, D is TRBD1 (5 bases). Germline CDR1 reads SGHRS; CDR2 reads YFSETQ. The germline V and J ends were trimmed by 4 bases and 4 bases, with 17 bases remaining between them. The CDR3 runs 15 residues.

This clonotype was found many times. The rearrangement joins TRBV7-2 to TRBJ2-3; D ambiguous. Trimming took 5 bases from V and 2 from J, leaving 5 bases between them. Germline V gene data show CDR1 as SGHTA and CDR2 as FQGNSA. The CDR3 extends over 12 amino acids. The CDR3 reads CASSQYTDTQYF. The CDR3 DNA reads as TGTGCCAGCAGCCAATACACAGATACGCAGTATTTT.

In its sample, this clonotype was seen a few times. V and J are TRBV5-1 and TRBJ1-1; D possibly corresponds to TRBD1 (6 bases). Trimming removed 1 base at V and 1 base at J, with 8 bases between. The germline CDR1 and CDR2 sequences are SGHRS and YFSETQ. There are 14 residues in the CDR3. CDR3 amino acids: CASSLRQANTEAFF. The CDR3 DNA is TGCGCCAGCAGCTTGCGACAGGCGAACACTGAAGCTTTCTTT.

In nucleotides, the CDR3 is TGCGCCAGCCGGGCCACAGATACGCAGTATTTT. Its translation is CASRATDTQYF. V is TRBV5-1 and J is TRBJ2-3; no definite D call. This CDR3 has 11 residues. Germline CDR1 is SGHRS and CDR2 is YFSETQ. V lost 7 bases to trimming and J lost 2 bases, with 5 bases between them.

This clonotype was counted many times. This sequence joins TRBV29-1 and TRBJ2-5; tentatively, D is TRBD1 (5 bases). CDR3 length: 14 amino acids. CDR1 SQVTM and CDR2 ANQGSEA come from the germline V gene. Trimming took 4 bases from V and 2 from J, leaving 14 bases between them. In DNA, the CDR3 is TGCAGCGTTGTCCGACAGAGCGAACAAGAGACCCAGTACTTC. Translated, it gives CSVVRQSEQETQYF.

In regard to this clonotype: The junction and the germline gene differ at one end; a read error may be behind it. The chain carries TRBV7-7 and TRBJ2-5; 13 nucleotides match TRBD2. CDR1 is SSHAT, CDR2 FNYEAQ, per germline (reference sequence). The CDR3 length is 17 residues. The CDR3 region is CASSPGWTSGGPETQYF. As DNA, the CDR3 is TGTGCTAGCAGCCCCGGCTGGACTAGCGGGGGCCCAGAGACCCAGTACTTC.

This sequence joins TRBV5-6 and TRBJ1-1, with D possibly being TRBD1 (5 bases). V lost 4 bases, J lost 8 bases, and 15 bases lay in between. The CDR3 length is 13 residues. In germline, CDR1 is SGHDT, CDR2 YYEEEE. The CDR3 coding sequence is TGTGCCAGCAGCGCAGACAGCTCCCGAGAAGCTTTCTTT. This gives the protein CASSADSSREAFF. Full variable domain (remainder filled in from reference TRBV5-6 and TRBJ1-1): DAGVTQSPTHLIKTRGQQVTLRCSPKSGHDTVSWYQQALGQGPQFIFQYYEEEERQRGNFPDRFSGHQFPNYSSELNVNALLLGDSALYLCASSADSSREAFFGQGTRLTVV.

Only a few counts were recorded for this clonotype. The chain links TRBV11-1 to TRBJ2-6; TRBD1 might be the D (5 bases). Germline V gene sequence: CDR1 SGHAT, CDR2 FQDESV (reference sequence). This CDR3 spans 17 amino acids. Trimming left V 6 bases short and J 0 bases short, with 15 bases between. In nucleotides, the CDR3 is TGTGCCAGCAGAGCAGGGTCCGCGTACTCTGGGGCCAACGTCCTGACTTTC. It specifies CASRAGSAYSGANVLTF.

This clonotype was detected once. This chain uses TRBV5-1 with TRBJ2-7; D may be TRBD2 (5 bases). V gave up 6 bases and J gave up 6 bases, with 16 bases separating them. There are 13 residues in the CDR3. Germline assignment: CDR1 SGHRS and CDR2 YFSETQ. CDR3 nucleotides: TGCGCCAGCACCCTAAATCCGGCGGGCGAGCAGTACTTC. Translating gives CASTLNPAGEQYF.

This clonotype was picked up a small number of times. The chain recombines TRBV24-1 with TRBJ1-1, with D unclear. This CDR3 comprises 13 residues. Germline CDR1 reads KGHDR; CDR2 reads SFDVKD. Trimming took off 9 bases at V and 1 base at J, with 11 bases between the two ends. This chain's CDR3 is CATGNTENTEAFF. The CDR3 nucleotides read TGTGCCACCGGGAATACAGAGAACACTGAAGCTTTCTTT.

The chain couples TRBV4-1 to TRBJ2-1; no reliable D call. CDR3 length: 15 amino acids. In germline, CDR1 is MGHRA, CDR2 YSYEKL. The V gene lost 6 bases and the J gene lost 6 bases, with 18 bases spanning the gap. Here the CDR3 reads CASRLMASAPNEQFF. The CDR3 DNA follows: TGCGCCAGCAGGCTAATGGCCAGCGCCCCCAATGAGCAGTTCTTC.

This clonotype occurred a few times. V and J are TRBV10-3 and TRBJ2-3; D possibly corresponds to TRBD2 (5 bases). CDR1 is ENHRY and CDR2 is SYGVKD in the germline V gene. Trimming stripped 10 bases from V and 0 bases from J, with 14 bases between. The CDR3 length is 14 residues. CDR3: CATGESTSTDTQYF. CDR3 nucleotide sequence: TGTGCCACCGGGGAGAGTACTAGCACAGATACGCAGTATTTT.

The chain couples TRBV20-1 to TRBJ2-3; TRBD2 might be the D (5 bases). Per the germline V gene, CDR1 is DFQATT and CDR2 is SNEGSKA (reference sequence). V gave up 0 bases and J gave up 5 bases, with 12 bases separating them. CDR3 size: 14 residues. The CDR3 loop is CSARDPRAGDTQYF. Written as DNA, the CDR3 is TGCAGTGCTAGAGACCCGAGGGCAGGAGATACGCAGTATTTT.